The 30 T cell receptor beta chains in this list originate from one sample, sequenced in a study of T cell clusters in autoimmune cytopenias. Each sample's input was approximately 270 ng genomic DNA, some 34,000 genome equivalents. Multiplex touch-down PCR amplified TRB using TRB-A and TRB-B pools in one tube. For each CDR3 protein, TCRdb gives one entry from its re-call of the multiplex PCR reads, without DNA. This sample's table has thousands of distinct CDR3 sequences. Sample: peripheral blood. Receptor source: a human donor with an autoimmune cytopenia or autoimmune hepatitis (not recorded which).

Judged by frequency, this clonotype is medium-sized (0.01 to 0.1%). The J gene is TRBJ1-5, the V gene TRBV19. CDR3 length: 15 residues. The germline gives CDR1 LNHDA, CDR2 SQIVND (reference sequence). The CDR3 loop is CASSIVLVSNQPQHF.

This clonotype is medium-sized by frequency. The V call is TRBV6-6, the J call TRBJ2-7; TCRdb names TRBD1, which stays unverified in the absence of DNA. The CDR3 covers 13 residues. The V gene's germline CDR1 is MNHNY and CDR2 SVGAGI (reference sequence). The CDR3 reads CASRRGQGEEQYF.

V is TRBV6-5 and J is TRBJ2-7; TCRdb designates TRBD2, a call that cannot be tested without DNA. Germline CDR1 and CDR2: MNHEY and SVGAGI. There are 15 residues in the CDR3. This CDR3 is CASSEASGSSYEQYF.

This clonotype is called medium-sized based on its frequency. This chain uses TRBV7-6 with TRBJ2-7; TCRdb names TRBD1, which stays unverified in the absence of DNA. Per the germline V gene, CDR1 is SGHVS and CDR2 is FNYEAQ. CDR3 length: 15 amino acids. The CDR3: CASSKGQGVPYEQYF. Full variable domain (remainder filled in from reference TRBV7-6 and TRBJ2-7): GAGVSQSPRYKVTKRGQDVALRCDPISGHVSLYWYRQALGQGPEFLTYFNYEAQQDKSGLPNDRFSAERPEGSISTLTIQRTEQRDSAMYRCASSKGQGVPYEQYFGPGTRLTVT.

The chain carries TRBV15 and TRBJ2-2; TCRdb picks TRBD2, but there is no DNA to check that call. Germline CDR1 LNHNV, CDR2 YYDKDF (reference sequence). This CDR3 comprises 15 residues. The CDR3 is CATSRERENTGELFF.

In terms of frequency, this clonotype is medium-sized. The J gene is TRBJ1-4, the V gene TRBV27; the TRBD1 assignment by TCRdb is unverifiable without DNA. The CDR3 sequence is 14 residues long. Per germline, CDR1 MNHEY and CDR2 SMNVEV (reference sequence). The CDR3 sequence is CASSPRGRNEKLFF.

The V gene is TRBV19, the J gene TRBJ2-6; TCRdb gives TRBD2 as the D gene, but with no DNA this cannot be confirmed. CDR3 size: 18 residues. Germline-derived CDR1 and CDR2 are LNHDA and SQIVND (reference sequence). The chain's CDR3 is CASSIGPAGFSGANVLTF. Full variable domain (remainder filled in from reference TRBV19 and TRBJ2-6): DGGITQSPKYLFRKEGQNVTLSCEQNLNHDAMYWYRQDPGQGLRLIYYSQIVNDFQKGDIAEGYSVSREKKESFPLTVTSAQKNPTAFYLCASSIGPAGFSGANVLTFGAGSRLTVL.

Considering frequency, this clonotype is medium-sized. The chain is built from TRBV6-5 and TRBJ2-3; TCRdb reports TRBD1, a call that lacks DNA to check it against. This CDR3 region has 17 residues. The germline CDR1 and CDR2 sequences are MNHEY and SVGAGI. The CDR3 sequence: CASSPPSMGSSTDTQYF.

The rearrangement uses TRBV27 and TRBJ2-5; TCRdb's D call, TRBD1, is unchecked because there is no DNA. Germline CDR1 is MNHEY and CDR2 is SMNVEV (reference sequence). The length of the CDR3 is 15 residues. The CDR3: CAVRARGPPRETQYF.

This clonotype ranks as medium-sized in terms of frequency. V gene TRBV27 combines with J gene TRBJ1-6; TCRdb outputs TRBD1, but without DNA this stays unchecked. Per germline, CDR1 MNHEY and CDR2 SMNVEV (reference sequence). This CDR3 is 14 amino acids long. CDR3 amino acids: CASSTRSGNSPLHF.

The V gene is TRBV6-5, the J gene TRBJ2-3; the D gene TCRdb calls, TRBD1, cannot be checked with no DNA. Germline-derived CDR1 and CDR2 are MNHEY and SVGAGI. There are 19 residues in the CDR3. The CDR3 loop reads CASSYSYALGQGAADTQYF.

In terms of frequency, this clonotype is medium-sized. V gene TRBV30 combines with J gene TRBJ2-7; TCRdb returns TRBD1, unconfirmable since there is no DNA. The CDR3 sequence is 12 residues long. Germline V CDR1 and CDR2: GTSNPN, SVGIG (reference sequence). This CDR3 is CAWEGRRREQYF.

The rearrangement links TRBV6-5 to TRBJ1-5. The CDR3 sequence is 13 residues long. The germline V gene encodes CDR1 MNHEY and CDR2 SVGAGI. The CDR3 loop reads CASKSQVNQPQHF.

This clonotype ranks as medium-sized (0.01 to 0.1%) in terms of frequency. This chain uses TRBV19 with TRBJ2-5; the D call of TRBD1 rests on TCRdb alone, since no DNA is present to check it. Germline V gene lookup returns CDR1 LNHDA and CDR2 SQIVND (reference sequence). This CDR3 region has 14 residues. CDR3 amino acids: CASSGRAPVVTQYF.

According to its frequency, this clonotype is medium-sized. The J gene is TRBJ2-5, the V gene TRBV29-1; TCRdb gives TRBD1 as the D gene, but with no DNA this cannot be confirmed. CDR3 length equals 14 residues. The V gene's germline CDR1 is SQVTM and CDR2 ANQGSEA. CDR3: CSVDQGAERETQYF.

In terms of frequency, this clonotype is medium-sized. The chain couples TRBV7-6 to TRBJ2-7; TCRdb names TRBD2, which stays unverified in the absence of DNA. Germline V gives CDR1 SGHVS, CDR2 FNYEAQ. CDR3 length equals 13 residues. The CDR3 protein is CASSGRDGYEQYF. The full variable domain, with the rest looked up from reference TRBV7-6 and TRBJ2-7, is GAGVSQSPRYKVTKRGQDVALRCDPISGHVSLYWYRQALGQGPEFLTYFNYEAQQDKSGLPNDRFSAERPEGSISTLTIQRTEQRDSAMYRCASSGRDGYEQYFGPGTRLTVT.

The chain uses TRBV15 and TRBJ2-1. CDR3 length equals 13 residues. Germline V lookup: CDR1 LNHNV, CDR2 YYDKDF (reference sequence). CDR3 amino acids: CATSREVEDEQFF.

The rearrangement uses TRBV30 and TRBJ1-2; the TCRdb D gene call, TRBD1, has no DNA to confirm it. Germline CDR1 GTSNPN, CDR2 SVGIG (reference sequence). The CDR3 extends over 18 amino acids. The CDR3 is CASPGTGFFMATFYGYTF. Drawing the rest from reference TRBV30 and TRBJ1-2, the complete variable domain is SQTIHQWPATLVQPVGSPLSLECTVEGTSNPNLYWYRQAAGRGLQLLFYSVGIGQISSEVPQNLSASRPQDRQFILSSKKLLLSDSGFYLCASPGTGFFMATFYGYTFGSGTRLTVV.

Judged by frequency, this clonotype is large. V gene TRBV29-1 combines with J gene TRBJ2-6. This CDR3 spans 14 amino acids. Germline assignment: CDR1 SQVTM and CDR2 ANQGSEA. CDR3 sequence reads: CSVEGGSGANVLTF.

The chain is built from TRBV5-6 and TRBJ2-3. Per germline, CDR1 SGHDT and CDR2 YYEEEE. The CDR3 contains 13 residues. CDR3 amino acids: CASSDKGTDTQYF.

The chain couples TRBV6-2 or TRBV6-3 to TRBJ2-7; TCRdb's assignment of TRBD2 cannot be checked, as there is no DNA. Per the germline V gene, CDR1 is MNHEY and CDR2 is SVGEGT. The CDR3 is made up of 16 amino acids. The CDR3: CASSPGLAARLYEQYF.

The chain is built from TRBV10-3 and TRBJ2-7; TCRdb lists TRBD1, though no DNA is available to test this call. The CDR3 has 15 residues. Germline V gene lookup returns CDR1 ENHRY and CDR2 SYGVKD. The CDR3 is CAISYARDGDYEQYF.

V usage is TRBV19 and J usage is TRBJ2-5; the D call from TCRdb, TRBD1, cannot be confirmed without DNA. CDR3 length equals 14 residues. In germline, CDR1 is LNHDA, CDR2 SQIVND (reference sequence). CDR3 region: CASSRFLGGETQYF.

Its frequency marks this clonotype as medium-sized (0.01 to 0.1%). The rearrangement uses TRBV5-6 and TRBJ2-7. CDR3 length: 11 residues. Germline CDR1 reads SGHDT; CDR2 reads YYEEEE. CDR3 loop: CASSRTYEQYF. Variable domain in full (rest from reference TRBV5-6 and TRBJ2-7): DAGVTQSPTHLIKTRGQQVTLRCSPKSGHDTVSWYQQALGQGPQFIFQYYEEEERQRGNFPDRFSGHQFPNYSSELNVNALLLGDSALYLCASSRTYEQYFGPGTRLTVT.

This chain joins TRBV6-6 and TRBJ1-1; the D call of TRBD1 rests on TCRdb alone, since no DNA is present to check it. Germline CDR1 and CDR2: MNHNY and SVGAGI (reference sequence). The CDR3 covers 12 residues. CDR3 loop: CASSHGQLEAFF.

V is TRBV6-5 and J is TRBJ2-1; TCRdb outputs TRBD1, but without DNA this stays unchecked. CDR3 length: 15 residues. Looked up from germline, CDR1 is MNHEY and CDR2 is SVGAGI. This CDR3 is CASSYGDPLQYEQFF.

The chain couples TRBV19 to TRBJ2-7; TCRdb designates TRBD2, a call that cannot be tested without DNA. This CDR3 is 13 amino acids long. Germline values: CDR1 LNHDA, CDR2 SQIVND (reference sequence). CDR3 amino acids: CASSTGALYEQYF.

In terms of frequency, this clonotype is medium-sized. The CDR3 loop is CASSYSGTSSGNTIYF. This sequence joins TRBV6-5 and TRBJ1-3; absent DNA, TCRdb's TRBD1 call cannot be checked. Germline values: CDR1 MNHEY, CDR2 SVGAGI. This CDR3 has 16 residues.

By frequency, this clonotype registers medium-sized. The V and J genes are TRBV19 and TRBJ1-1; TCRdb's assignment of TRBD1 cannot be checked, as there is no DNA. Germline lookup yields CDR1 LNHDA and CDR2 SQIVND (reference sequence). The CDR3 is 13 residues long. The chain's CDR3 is CASSSQGYTEAFF.

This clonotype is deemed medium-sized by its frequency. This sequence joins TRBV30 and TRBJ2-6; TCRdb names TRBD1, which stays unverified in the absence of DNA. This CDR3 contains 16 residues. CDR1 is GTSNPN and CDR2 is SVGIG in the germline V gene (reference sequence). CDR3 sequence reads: CAWSGGYGSGANVLTF.